These T cell receptor beta chains were read from a single sample in a study of cytomegalovirus exposure and HLA in healthy donors. Only in-frame clones appear in the TCRdb table, and some are missing; sequencing was by immunoSEQ multiplex PCR. The sample has 110,000 or so clones, about 80% seen once. The sample taken for sequencing was PBMCs. These receptors were collected from a woman in her 40s in good health and CMV-seropositive. Both conserved end residues are part of each CDR3. Fields, in order: D gene, V gene, J gene, CDR3 protein. A D gene is named only where the DNA matches it firmly.

d_call: TRBD1
v_call: TRBV5-4
j_call: TRBJ2-5
cdr3_aa: CASSQYRTGEETQYF

d_call: TRBD1
v_call: TRBV27
j_call: TRBJ2-3
cdr3_aa: CASSLGTGRTDTQYF

d_call: TRBD1
v_call: TRBV6-5
j_call: TRBJ2-7
cdr3_aa: CASRPDRGREQYF

d_call: TRBD1
v_call: TRBV4-2
j_call: TRBJ2-7
cdr3_aa: CASSPGGSYEQYF

d_call: NA
v_call: TRBV2
j_call: TRBJ1-1
cdr3_aa: CASSLRLRLGLNTEAFF

d_call: TRBD1
v_call: TRBV7-8
j_call: TRBJ1-4
cdr3_aa: CASSWGQGLGEKLFF

d_call: NA
v_call: TRBV2
j_call: TRBJ1-1
cdr3_aa: CASNQAWGDAFF

d_call: NA
v_call: TRBV11-3
j_call: TRBJ2-1
cdr3_aa: CASSQWGGGTNEQFF

d_call: TRBD2
v_call: TRBV9
j_call: TRBJ2-1
cdr3_aa: CASSDTSGFYNEQFF

d_call: TRBD1
v_call: TRBV2
j_call: TRBJ2-7
cdr3_aa: CASSVRTGGDEQYF

d_call: NA
v_call: TRBV5-1
j_call: TRBJ1-5
cdr3_aa: CASRPEGRDSNQPQHF

d_call: NA
v_call: TRBV7-2
j_call: TRBJ1-6
cdr3_aa: CASSLVAGKGSPLHF

d_call: TRBD1
v_call: TRBV2
j_call: TRBJ1-1
cdr3_aa: CASRGDRGVSEAFF

d_call: TRBD1
v_call: TRBV18
j_call: NA
cdr3_aa: CASSPTGWGTYEQYF